This TCR beta chain derives from a study of T cells in Graves' hyperthyroidism and ophthalmopathy. Researchers took RNA transcripts and amplified the TCR beta CDR3 regions from them. The HTBI primer set drove a first-round RT-PCR of the TCR CDR3. MiXCR, run by TCRdb on the multiplex PCR reads, gives a single entry per CDR3 protein. The sample holds hundreds of thousands of distinct CDR3 sequences, around 38% seen once. V lost 5 bases to trimming and J lost 7 bases; unmatched junction nucleotides: 10. The germline gives CDR1 SGHVS, CDR2 FNYEAQ. This CDR3 comprises 15 residues. Across 18 months, stable Graves' hyperthyroidism was marked by no progression to ophthalmopathy.

Sequencing input: blood. The TCR sequence derives from a man in his late teens or twenties with Graves' hyperthyroidism. The J gene is TRBJ2-7, the V gene TRBV7-6, with 11 bases fitting TRBD2. CDR3 DNA sequence: TGTGCCAGCAGCCCAACTAGCGGGAGCCCGTGGGAGCAGTACTTC. It yields the protein CASSPTSGSPWEQYF.